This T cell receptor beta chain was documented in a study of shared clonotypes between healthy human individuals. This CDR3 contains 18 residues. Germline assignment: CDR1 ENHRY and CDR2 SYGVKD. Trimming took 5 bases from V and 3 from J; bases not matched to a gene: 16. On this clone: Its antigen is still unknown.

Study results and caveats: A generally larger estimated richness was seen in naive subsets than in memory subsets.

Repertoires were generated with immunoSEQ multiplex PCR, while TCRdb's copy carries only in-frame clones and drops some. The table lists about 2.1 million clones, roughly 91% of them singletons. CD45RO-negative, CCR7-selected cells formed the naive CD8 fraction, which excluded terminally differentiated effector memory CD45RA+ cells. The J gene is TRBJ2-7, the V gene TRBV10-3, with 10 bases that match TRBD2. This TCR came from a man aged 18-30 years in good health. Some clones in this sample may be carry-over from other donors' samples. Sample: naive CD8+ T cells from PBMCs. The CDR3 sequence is CAISRLRASGRDLYEQYF. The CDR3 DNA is TGTGCCATCAGTCGTTTAAGGGCTAGCGGGAGAGACCTCTACGAGCAGTACTTC.